The entry that follows covers one TCR beta chain sequence. What it binds is unknown. Before sequencing, viral peptide pools were used by the ViraFEST assay to expand antigen-specific CD4+ T cells. Investigators separated out CD4+ T cells once around 9 days of culture had passed. Vaccination of participants consisted of two doses of either the BNT162b2 or mRNA-1273 vaccine. No vaccinee had earlier SARS-CoV-2 infection, and nucleocapsid antibodies were negative. Method: immunoSEQ multiplex PCR; TCRdb's copy keeps in-frame clones and lacks some. Of 25,000 to 35,000 clones in the sample, around 75% were seen once. The entry originates in a study of vaccination effects on CD4 cells after COVID-19. As for the study in general: The median interval between the second dose and post-vaccine sampling was 72 days.

The study's findings and limits: Pronounced clonal contraction occurred in clones induced by infection and by vaccine late after vaccination.

Germline assignment: CDR1 KGHDR and CDR2 SFDVKD. V dropped 2 bases and J dropped 4 bases, with 13 bases sitting between them. The CDR3 has 15 amino acids. This sequence originates from a human donor who received a COVID-19 vaccine. Some clones in this sample may be carry-over from other donors' samples. Here the sequenced sample was CD4+ T cells from PBMCs cultured with SARS-CoV-2 spike peptides, taken after COVID-19 vaccination. This rearrangement joins TRBV24-1 to TRBJ1-2, with D perhaps matching TRBD1 (5 bases). CDR3 bases: TGTGCCACCAGTGATTCAATCAGGGCCTCCTATGGCTACACCTTC. Translating it yields CATSDSIRASYGYTF.